The 22 T cell receptor beta chains in this list originate from one sample, sequenced in a study of T cell responses to AZD1222 COVID-19 vaccine. Assay used: immunoSEQ multiplex PCR; TCRdb lists only in-frame clones, some missing. Of around 150,000 clones listed, under 95% are singletons. The sample was peripheral blood, taken 28 days after the second AZD1222 dose. Receptors originate from an adult who received the AZD1222 COVID-19 vaccine.

The rearrangement uses TRBV9 and TRBJ1-1; TRBD1 is a possible D gene (5 bases). The CDR3 consists of 14 residues. Trimming removed 1 base at V and 3 bases at J, with 10 bases between. Per the germline V gene, CDR1 is SGDLS and CDR2 is YYNGEE. CDR3 residues: CASSVSGGDTEAFF. The DNA of the CDR3 is TGTGCCAGCAGCGTAAGCGGGGGGGACACTGAAGCTTTCTTT.

In this sample, this clone turned up once. CDR3 amino acids: CASSLIPPPGGIYEQYF. The CDR3, as DNA: TGTGCCAGCAGCTTAATCCCCCCCCCGGGAGGAATCTACGAGCAGTACTTC. This chain links TRBV7-3 with TRBJ2-7; 7 nucleotides match TRBD2. CDR1 SGHTA and CDR2 FQGTGA come from the germline V gene. The length of the CDR3 is 17 residues. V shed 1 base, J shed 3 bases, and the junction held 12 bases outside the gene matches.

The chain has TRBV9 and TRBJ2-1; D is possibly TRBD2 (5 bases). V was pared by 3 bases and J by 0 bases, with 13 bases between. The CDR3 spans 16 residues. Germline CDR1 reads SGDLS; CDR2 reads YYNGEE. As DNA, the CDR3 is TGTGCCAGCAGCGAGGGCGGGCATAGCTCCTACAATGAGCAGTTCTTC. Amino acid sequence: CASSEGGHSSYNEQFF.

The rearrangement links TRBV7-9 to TRBJ1-3; 10 positions agree with TRBD1. With 5 bases clipped from V and 4 bases from J, the junction kept 8 bases outside the gene matches. The CDR3 loop spans 16 amino acids. Germline V gene data show CDR1 as SEHNR and CDR2 as FQNEAQ (reference sequence). CDR3 coding DNA: TGTGCCAGCAGCCTACCGGGACAGGGGTCCGGAAACACCATATATTTT. It specifies CASSLPGQGSGNTIYF.

This clone was seen a few times. This chain uses TRBV5-1 with TRBJ2-5; TRBD2 matches 8 bases. Germline V CDR1 and CDR2: SGHRS, YFSETQ. J was trimmed by 4 bases and V by 5 bases; bases with no gene match: 7. The CDR3 has 14 amino acids. CDR3 nucleotides: TGCGCCAGCAGTCTGACTAGCGAAGGAGAGACCCAGTACTTC. Its protein product is CASSLTSEGETQYF.

The chain uses TRBV5-6 and TRBJ2-7, with 10 bases aligning to TRBD1. CDR3 length: 16 amino acids. The germline V gene encodes CDR1 SGHDT and CDR2 YYEEEE. The J segment lost 3 bases and the V segment lost 4 bases, leaving 10 bases of the junction unmatched. CDR3 nucleotide sequence: TGTGCCAGCAGCGCCGCTTGGACAGGGGGAGTCTACGAGCAGTACTTC. It translates to CASSAAWTGGVYEQYF. The full variable domain, rest sourced from reference TRBV5-6 and TRBJ2-7, is DAGVTQSPTHLIKTRGQQVTLRCSPKSGHDTVSWYQQALGQGPQFIFQYYEEEERQRGNFPDRFSGHQFPNYSSELNVNALLLGDSALYLCASSAAWTGGVYEQYFGPGTRLTVT.

The table lists this clone with a count of one. V gene TRBV29-1 combines with J gene TRBJ2-1; 11 nucleotides agree with TRBD1. The ends lost 3 bases at V and 8 bases at J; junction bases unmatched: 6. The CDR3 is made up of 14 amino acids. Germline V CDR1 and CDR2: SQVTM, ANQGSEA. CDR3 protein: CSVEGTGGIHEQFF. The CDR3 bases are TGCAGCGTTGAGGGGACAGGGGGGATTCATGAGCAGTTCTTC.

V and J are TRBV25-1 and TRBJ1-1, with no clear D. The V end was cut by 1 base, the J end by 0 bases, with 6 bases between. Germline V gene sequence: CDR1 MGHDK, CDR2 SYGVNS. This CDR3 region has 14 residues. The CDR3 bases are TGTGCCAGCAGTGAATTACAACTGAACACTGAAGCTTTCTTT. It specifies CASSELQLNTEAFF.

The chain carries TRBV6-6 and TRBJ1-1; possible D gene TRBD1, 5 bases. This CDR3 is 13 amino acids long. Trimming removed 2 bases from V and 1 base from J, with 5 bases in between. Germline V gene lookup returns CDR1 MNHNY and CDR2 SVGAGI (reference sequence). CDR3 sequence reads: CASSYGGNTEAFF. CDR3 coding DNA: TGTGCCAGCAGTTACGGGGGGAACACTGAAGCTTTCTTT.

This chain uses TRBV6-8 with TRBJ1-6; D possibly corresponds to TRBD1 (6 bases). In germline, CDR1 is MNHGY, CDR2 SAAAGT. The V end was cut by 2 bases, the J end by 7 bases, with 18 bases between. This CDR3 has 17 amino acids. CDR3 coding DNA: TGTGCCAGCAGTTACACCGACAGGTCCAGCGACAATTCACCCCTCCACTTT. Its translation is CASSYTDRSSDNSPLHF.

V usage is TRBV7-9 and J usage is TRBJ2-1; 9 nucleotides align to TRBD2. The CDR3 length is 14 residues. Losses at the gene ends were 3 bases for V and 6 bases for J; bases not matched to a gene: 3. Germline V gives CDR1 SEHNR, CDR2 FQNEAQ (reference sequence). In DNA, the CDR3 is TGTGCCAGCAGCTTGCGGGAGGGCCCCAATGAGCAGTTCTTC. Protein sequence: CASSLREGPNEQFF. Full variable domain (outside the CDR3, taken from reference TRBV7-9 and TRBJ2-1): DTGVSQNPRHKITKRGQNVTFRCDPISEHNRLYWYRQTLGQGPEFLTYFQNEAQLEKSRLLSDRFSAERPKGSFSTLEIQRTEQGDSAMYLCASSLREGPNEQFFGPGTRLTVL.

The chain combines TRBV21-1 with TRBJ1-5; the table gives TRBD1 as D, unverified against the DNA. TRBV21-1 counts as a pseudogene. This CDR3 is built from 17 residues. CDR3 nucleotide sequence: TGTGCCAGCAGCAGGGGGACAGGGACGGTGAGCAATCAGCCCCAGCATTTT. Translated: CASSRGTGTVSNQPQHF.

This chain links TRBV6-5 with TRBJ2-4; 10 positions match TRBD1. The CDR3 runs to 15 residues. CDR1 is MNHEY and CDR2 is SVGAGI in the germline V gene. Losses at the gene ends were 6 bases for V and 5 bases for J; bases not matched to a gene: 7. The chain's CDR3 is CASSAGGTGENIQYF. CDR3 bases: TGTGCCAGCAGCGCCGGGGGGACAGGGGAAAACATTCAGTACTTC.

Turning to this clone: The junction and the germline gene differ at one end; a read error may be behind it. The chain is built from TRBV5-1 and TRBJ1-1, with TRBD1 identical over 7 bases. Germline CDR1 and CDR2: SGHRS and YFSETQ. The CDR3 runs 17 residues. CDR3 sequence (DNA): TGCGCCAGCAACTTGCGAGCAGGGGGAGGGTCGAACACTGAAGCTTTCTTT. Protein sequence: CASNLRAGGGSNTEAFF.

J is TRBJ2-3 and V is TRBV10-3, with TRBD1 matching 8 bases. The germline CDR1 and CDR2 sequences are ENHRY and SYGVKD. The CDR3 consists of 16 residues. The V and J ends lost 3 bases and 3 bases, in that order; junction bases with no gene match: 8. CDR3 amino acids: CAISEGPGGITDTQYF. CDR3 DNA: TGTGCCATCAGTGAAGGTCCAGGGGGCATAACAGATACGCAGTATTTT.

This clone was seen once. The chain recombines TRBV5-1 with TRBJ1-1; D call uncertain. CDR3 size: 14 residues. V was cut by 0 bases and J by 5 bases, with 11 bases left in between. The germline V gene has CDR1 SGHRS and CDR2 YFSETQ. The CDR3 region has the DNA TGCGCCAGCAGCTTGGTAAGGGAAGGAACTGAAGCTTTCTTT. Its translation is CASSLVREGTEAFF.

This clone was observed a single time. V gene TRBV21-1 combines with J gene TRBJ1-3; the tabulated D call, TRBD1, remains unverified against the DNA. TRBV21-1 is designated a pseudogene. This CDR3 has 15 amino acids. CDR3 DNA sequence: TGTGCCAGCAGCAAACGAACCAGGCCCGGAAACACCATATATTTT. It translates to CASSKRTRPGNTIYF.

This clone was observed a single time. This rearrangement joins TRBV11-2 to TRBJ1-1; 7 nucleotides match TRBD1. This CDR3 is built from 13 residues. Trimming removed 4 bases from V and 6 bases from J; junction bases left unmatched: 5. Germline loops: CDR1 SGHAT, CDR2 FQNNGV. CDR3 loop: CASSSQGGAEAFF. The CDR3 DNA reads as TGTGCCAGCAGCTCCCAGGGGGGCGCTGAAGCTTTCTTT. The full variable domain, its missing parts supplied by reference TRBV11-2 and TRBJ1-1, is EAGVAQSPRYKIIEKRQSVAFWCNPISGHATLYWYQQILGQGPKLLIQFQNNGVVDDSQLPKDRFSAERLKGVDSTLKIQPAKLEDSAVYLCASSSQGGAEAFFGQGTRLTVV.

The V call is TRBV3-1 (or the pseudogene TRBV3-2), the J call TRBJ2-1; D is perhaps TRBD2 (6 bases). Trimming pared 5 bases from V and 9 bases from J, leaving 20 bases between. This CDR3 is 15 amino acids long. The germline gives CDR1 LGHDT, CDR2 YNNKEL (reference sequence). CDR3 sequence: CASSSIARGAGEQFF. CDR3 DNA: TGTGCCAGCAGCTCCATAGCACGCGGGGCGGGTGAGCAGTTCTTC.

The chain joins TRBV5-4 to TRBJ1-2, with D uncertain. Germline V gene data show CDR1 as SGHNT and CDR2 as YYREEE (reference sequence). The CDR3 covers 13 residues. Trimming left V 7 bases short and J 8 bases short, with 18 bases between. The CDR3 DNA sequence: TGTGCCAGCTCATCGTCGGGGTTCGGAGGCTACACCTTC. It encodes CASSSSGFGGYTF.

V is TRBV6-5 and J is TRBJ2-7, with 12 bases identical to TRBD2. Germline V gene sequence: CDR1 MNHEY, CDR2 SVGAGI. Losses at the gene ends were 6 bases for V and 3 bases for J; bases not matched to a gene: 3. The CDR3 extends over 14 amino acids. CDR3 DNA sequence: TGTGCCAGCAGGTCGGGACTAGCGGGCTACGAGCAGTACTTC. Residues: CASRSGLAGYEQYF.

The V and J genes are TRBV7-2 and TRBJ2-5; 10 nucleotides align to TRBD2. The trim removed 3 bases at V and 5 bases at J, leaving 9 bases unmatched. Germline V gene sequence: CDR1 SGHTA, CDR2 FQGNSA. This CDR3 comprises 16 residues. The CDR3 DNA reads TGTGCCAGCAGCTTCGTGAGCGGGGGGGCAGGTGAGACCCAGTACTTC. This gives the protein CASSFVSGGAGETQYF.